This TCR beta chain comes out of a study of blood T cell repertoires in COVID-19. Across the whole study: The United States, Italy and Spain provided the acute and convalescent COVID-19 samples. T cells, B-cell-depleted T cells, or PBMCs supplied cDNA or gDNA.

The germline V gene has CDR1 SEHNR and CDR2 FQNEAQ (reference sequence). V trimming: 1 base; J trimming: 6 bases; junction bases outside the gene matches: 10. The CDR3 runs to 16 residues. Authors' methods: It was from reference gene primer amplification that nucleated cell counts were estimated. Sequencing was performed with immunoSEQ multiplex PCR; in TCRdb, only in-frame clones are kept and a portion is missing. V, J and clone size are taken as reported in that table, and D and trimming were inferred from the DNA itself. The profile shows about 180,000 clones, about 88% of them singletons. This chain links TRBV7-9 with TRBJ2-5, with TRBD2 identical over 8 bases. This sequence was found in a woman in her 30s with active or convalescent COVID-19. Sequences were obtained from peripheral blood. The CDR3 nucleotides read TGTGCCAGCAGCTTAGGCCCGGGAGGGCCTGTGCAGACCCAGTACTTC. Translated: CASSLGPGGPVQTQYF.